Shown below are 22 T cell receptor beta chains from a single sample sequenced in a study of CD8 T cells in ankylosing spondylitis. TCRdb analysed the 5' RACE reads with MiXCR anew, one entry per CDR3 protein. Of roughly 180,000 distinct CDR3 sequences listed, 9.8% are singletons. The sample consisted of blood, either unsorted or a sorted T cell fraction (not recorded which). Source of these receptors: a female donor with ankylosing spondylitis or in good health (not recorded which).

The chain joins TRBV6-5 to TRBJ2-1; the match to TRBD2 covers 7 bases. The J segment lost 6 bases and the V segment lost 2 bases, leaving 16 bases of the junction unmatched. From germline, CDR1 is MNHEY and CDR2 SVGAGI. The CDR3 is made up of 18 amino acids. This chain's CDR3 is CASSYMGRGEAMANEQFF. The CDR3 region has the DNA TGTGCCAGCAGTTACATGGGGAGGGGAGAAGCGATGGCCAATGAGCAGTTCTTC.

This chain joins TRBV27 and TRBJ2-7, with D possibly TRBD2 on 5 matching bases. CDR1 and CDR2 from the germline V gene are MNHEY and SMNVEV (reference sequence). The CDR3 is made up of 14 amino acids. V dropped 7 bases and J dropped 6 bases, with 19 bases sitting between them. The CDR3 DNA reads TGTGCCAGCACCTCCCGTGAGGGCTTGGCCGAGCAGTACTTC. Its translation is CASTSREGLAEQYF.

This clonotype was found many times. The chain has TRBV3-1 and TRBJ1-2, with no clear D. CDR1 and CDR2 from the germline V gene are LGHDT and YNNKEL (reference sequence). V dropped 6 bases and J dropped 4 bases, with 18 bases sitting between them. The CDR3 totals 15 residues. As DNA, the CDR3 is TGTGCCAGCAGGGGCCAAACCGGGCTAGGCTATGGCTACACCTTC. Translation gives CASRGQTGLGYGYTF.

This clonotype was recorded at least ten times. This chain links TRBV6-6 with TRBJ2-2; D may be TRBD2 (5 bases). The CDR3 consists of 13 residues. V dropped 2 bases and J dropped 8 bases, with 9 bases sitting between them. The V gene's germline CDR1 is MNHNY and CDR2 SVGAGI (reference sequence). The CDR3 loop reads CASSYGLAGELFF. In DNA form, the CDR3 reads TGTGCCAGCAGTTACGGACTCGCTGGGGAGCTGTTTTTT.

The chain recombines TRBV29-1 with TRBJ2-1, with 7 bases matching TRBD2. Germline V gives CDR1 SQVTM, CDR2 ANQGSEA. V lost 8 bases, J lost 8 bases, and 21 bases stayed unmatched. The CDR3 is 16 residues long. The CDR3 DNA sequence: TGCAGCTTTGCAGGCGGTGAGTCGGGAGGTCTGGATGAGCAGTTCTTC. Its translation: CSFAGGESGGLDEQFF.

In its sample, this clonotype was seen many times. The gene calls are TRBV2 and TRBJ2-1; 9 bases line up with TRBD2. Germline values: CDR1 SNHLY, CDR2 FYNNEI. The CDR3 is made up of 13 amino acids. The trim removed 8 bases at V and 6 bases at J, leaving 5 bases unmatched. The CDR3 loop reads CASSGSGSNEQFF. The CDR3 DNA reads as TGTGCCAGCTCGGGTAGCGGGAGCAATGAGCAGTTCTTC.

The J gene is TRBJ2-1, the V gene TRBV28; tentative D call: TRBD2 (6 bases). V lost 5 bases to trimming and J lost 5 bases, with 16 bases between them. From germline, CDR1 is MDHEN and CDR2 SYDVKM. This CDR3 region has 15 residues. This chain's CDR3 is CASSETGLPDNEQFF. The CDR3 DNA sequence: TGTGCCAGCAGTGAAACGGGACTGCCAGACAATGAGCAGTTCTTC.

The chain uses TRBV12-3 or TRBV12-4 and TRBJ2-6; D is perhaps TRBD1 (6 bases). Trimming took off 7 bases at V and 4 bases at J, with 8 bases between the two ends. The CDR3 is made up of 13 amino acids. CDR3: CASKGVGANVLTF. CDR3 nucleotides: TGTGCCAGCAAGGGGGTCGGGGCCAACGTCCTGACTTTC.

In its sample, this clonotype was seen a few times. The CDR3 nucleotides read TGTGCCAGCTCACCTCCGGAGGGACCCTCCTACGAGCAGTACTTC. Encoded protein: CASSPPEGPSYEQYF. This chain connects TRBV18 to TRBJ2-7, with D perhaps TRBD2 (6 bases). Germline values: CDR1 KGHSH, CDR2 LQKENI. Trimming took off 3 bases at V and 0 bases at J, with 12 bases between the two ends. There are 15 residues in the CDR3.

The genes are TRBV4-2 and TRBJ2-1; tentative D call: TRBD2 (6 bases). From germline, CDR1 is LGHNA and CDR2 YNFKEQ. The CDR3 runs to 16 residues. V was cut by 2 bases and J by 8 bases, with 19 bases left in between. The CDR3 DNA reads TGTGCCAGCAGCCAACAGGCGACTAGTACCTATTATGAGCAGTTCTTC. It specifies CASSQQATSTYYEQFF.

There are a few counts of this clonotype. The chain carries TRBV28 and TRBJ1-1; no definite D call. V lost 6 bases, J lost 1 base, and 9 bases lay in between. Germline CDR1 is MDHEN and CDR2 is SYDVKM. The CDR3 spans 13 residues. CDR3 region: CASRTFSNTEAFF. Written as DNA, the CDR3 is TGTGCCAGCAGAACCTTCTCGAACACTGAAGCTTTCTTT.

The chain couples TRBV6-2 or TRBV6-3 to TRBJ2-7; no firm D call. The CDR3 has 17 amino acids. Germline V gene sequence: CDR1 MNHEY, CDR2 SVGEGT. Trimming took 5 bases from V and 2 from J, leaving 22 bases between them. The CDR3 nucleotides are TGTGCCAGCAGTACTGGAGCGTGGACCCTAACACCCTACGAGCAGTACTTC. Amino acid sequence: CASSTGAWTLTPYEQYF.

This clonotype was found a few times. The chain employs TRBV7-9 and TRBJ1-2; 9 bases fit TRBD1. V gave up 5 bases and J gave up 7 bases; unmatched junction bases: 8. The germline gives CDR1 SEHNR, CDR2 FQNEAQ (reference sequence). CDR3 length equals 14 residues. The CDR3 loop reads CASSRGTGYSGYTF. CDR3 sequence (DNA): TGTGCCAGCAGCCGCGGGACAGGGTACAGTGGCTACACCTTC.

This clonotype counts as medium-sized (0.01 to 0.1%). This sequence joins TRBV4-3 and TRBJ2-1; D remains unclear. Germline V CDR1 and CDR2: LGHNA, YSLEER. The V end was cut by 0 bases, the J end by 6 bases, with 15 bases between. This CDR3 is built from 16 residues. The CDR3 here is CASSQDGPPNSNEQFF. As DNA, the CDR3 is TGCGCCAGCAGCCAAGATGGGCCCCCCAATAGCAATGAGCAGTTCTTC.

This clonotype was detected a few times. The J gene is TRBJ2-5, the V gene TRBV10-3, with D hard to call. This CDR3 has 13 residues. V gave up 2 bases and J gave up 6 bases, with 10 bases separating them. Germline-derived CDR1 and CDR2 are ENHRY and SYGVKD. The CDR3 sequence: CAISEVDGKTQYF. For the CDR3, the DNA is TGTGCCATCAGTGAGGTGGACGGAAAGACCCAGTACTTC.

Many counts were recorded for this clonotype. The gene calls are TRBV24-1 and TRBJ2-3; D tentatively fits TRBD1 or TRBD2 (5 bases each). Germline CDR1 KGHDR, CDR2 SFDVKD. Trimming stripped 0 bases from V and 1 base from J, with 13 bases between. The CDR3 contains 17 residues. The CDR3 sequence is CATSDLLGRPGTDTQYF. CDR3 nucleotides: TGTGCCACCAGTGATTTGCTGGGACGTCCTGGCACAGATACGCAGTATTTT.

This rearrangement joins TRBV6-2 or TRBV6-3 to TRBJ2-7; the match to TRBD1 covers 8 bases. The V gene end was trimmed by 5 bases and the J gene end by 4 bases; junction bases not matched to a gene: 10. CDR3 length: 15 amino acids. Germline V gene data show CDR1 as MNHEY and CDR2 as SVGEGT. The CDR3 sequence: CASSTTGTGDYEQYF. The CDR3 nucleotides are TGTGCCAGCAGTACCACCGGGACAGGCGATTACGAGCAGTACTTC.

This clonotype showed up many times. The chain combines TRBV29-1 with TRBJ2-3; 10 bases align to TRBD2. Trimming removed 2 bases from V and 2 bases from J; junction bases left unmatched: 7. The CDR3 runs 16 residues. Germline CDR1 is SQVTM and CDR2 is ANQGSEA. The CDR3 sequence is CSVEHGLAAYTDTQYF. The DNA for the CDR3 is TGCAGCGTTGAACACGGACTAGCGGCCTACACAGATACGCAGTATTTT.

The CDR3 is CASKSGANVLTF. In nucleotides, the CDR3 is TGTGCCAGCAAGTCTGGGGCCAACGTCCTGACTTTC. The chain uses TRBV11-2 and TRBJ2-6; D unclear. V was cut by 7 bases and J by 1 base, with 2 bases left in between. This CDR3 has 12 amino acids. The germline V gene encodes CDR1 SGHAT and CDR2 FQNNGV.

Many counts were recorded for this clonotype. The chain recombines TRBV20-1 with TRBJ2-1; TRBD2 aligns across 7 bases. CDR3 length equals 13 residues. Trimming cost V 7 bases and J 6 bases; bases outside gene matches: 9. The V gene's germline CDR1 is DFQATT and CDR2 SNEGSKA (reference sequence). The CDR3 loop is CSGEWEGLNEQFF. The CDR3 nucleotides are TGCAGTGGTGAGTGGGAGGGCCTCAATGAGCAGTTCTTC.

The sample holds many counts of this clonotype. The CDR3 sequence is CASSSLGGSEQFF. DNA of the CDR3: TGTGCCAGCAGCTCACTAGGGGGGAGTGAGCAGTTCTTC. The chain is built from TRBV11-3 and TRBJ2-1, with D perhaps being TRBD1 or TRBD2 (6 bases each). The germline gives CDR1 SGHNT, CDR2 YENEEA. Deletions cut 4 bases from V and 9 bases from J, with 13 bases between. The CDR3 has 13 residues.

The table lists this clonotype with a few counts. This chain uses TRBV28 with TRBJ2-7; D not certain. Germline assignment: CDR1 MDHEN and CDR2 SYDVKM. Trimming stripped 5 bases from V and 0 bases from J, with 20 bases between. This CDR3 spans 17 amino acids. The CDR3 protein is CASSHPGMGLSSYEQYF. The CDR3 bases are TGTGCCAGCAGTCACCCGGGTATGGGCTTGAGCTCCTACGAGCAGTACTTC.